The 20 T cell receptor beta chains given below trace back to one sample, sequenced in a study of vaccination and CD4 T cells after COVID-19. Treatment here: roughly 10-day PBMC culture with coronavirus spike peptide pools or control peptides (ViraFEST assay). Their recognized antigens are unknown. The Oncomine TCR Beta short-read assay was applied to DNA of cultured CD4+ T cells. Using its own MiXCR run on the PCR reads, TCRdb lists one record per CDR3 protein. Found here are about 23,000 distinct CDR3 sequences, around 69% of them singletons; the top ten hold about 20%. The sample consisted of CD4+ T cells from blood, cultured in vitro, taken after SARS-CoV-2 vaccination. These receptors originate from a human donor who received a COVID-19 vaccine.

V usage is TRBV2 and J usage is TRBJ1-2; 8 bases are a match to TRBD1. Germline trimming cut 6 bases from V and 4 bases from J; bases unmatched to any gene: 4. The CDR3 sequence is 13 residues long. CDR1 and CDR2 (germline): SNHLY, FYNNEI. The DNA for the CDR3 is TGTGCCAGCAGGGTAGACAGGGGCTATGGCTACACCTTC. Translated: CASRVDRGYGYTF. Using reference TRBV2 and TRBJ1-2 for the parts outside the CDR3, the full variable domain is EPEVTQTPSHQVTQMGQEVILRCVPISNHLYFYWYRQILGQKVEFLVSFYNNEISEKSEIFDDQFSVERPDGSNFTLKIRSTKLEDSAMYFCASRVDRGYGYTFGSGTRLTVV.

V is TRBV20-1 and J is TRBJ1-4; tentatively, D is TRBD1 (5 bases). This CDR3 has 13 residues. Germline CDR1 DFQATT, CDR2 SNEGSKA (reference sequence). The CDR3 DNA follows: TGCAGCGGAGGTGGGCGAGGGGATGAAAAACTGTTTTTT. Protein sequence: CSGGGRGDEKLFF.

The rearrangement joins TRBV7-9 to TRBJ1-3; D unresolved. Germline V lookup: CDR1 SEHNR, CDR2 FQNEAQ (reference sequence). The CDR3 length is 14 residues. The V and J ends lost 5 bases and 0 bases respectively, with 8 bases between them. CDR3 amino acids: CASSRAGSGNTIYF. CDR3 in DNA: TGTGCCAGCAGCCGGGCGGGCTCTGGAAACACCATATATTTT.

The chain employs TRBV12-3 or TRBV12-4 and TRBJ1-3; possibly TRBD1 for D (5 bases). The CDR3 is 15 residues long. V gave up 5 bases and J gave up 2 bases, with 13 bases separating them. CDR3 amino acids: CASSKGIGAGNTIYF. As DNA, the CDR3 is TGTGCCAGCAGTAAAGGGATAGGGGCTGGAAACACCATATATTTT.

This chain uses TRBV19 with TRBJ1-2; 7 bases fit TRBD1. Trimming removed 7 bases from V and 4 bases from J; junction bases left unmatched: 12. The CDR3 is 15 amino acids. In germline, CDR1 is LNHDA, CDR2 SQIVND (reference sequence). The CDR3, as DNA: TGTGCCAGTAACCGACAGGGAGGGAGTCGCTATGGCTACACCTTC. Translation: CASNRQGGSRYGYTF.

The chain employs TRBV7-2 and TRBJ1-2; the D gene is possibly TRBD1 (6 bases). V lost 1 base to trimming and J lost 5 bases, with 11 bases between them. The CDR3 runs 14 residues. The germline V gene has CDR1 SGHTA and CDR2 FQGNSA. The CDR3 here is CASSLVTGLYGYTF. The CDR3 coding sequence is TGTGCCAGCAGCTTAGTCACAGGGCTTTATGGCTACACCTTC.

The chain is built from TRBV28 and TRBJ1-2; D not certain. V lost 3 bases and J lost 8, with 19 bases in between. The CDR3 length is 15 residues. The germline V gene has CDR1 MDHEN and CDR2 SYDVKM. Written as DNA, the CDR3 is TGTGCCAGCAGTTTGGTATTAATCCGCCCCCCAGGCTACACCTTC. This translates into CASSLVLIRPPGYTF.

The rearrangement links TRBV6-5 to TRBJ2-5, with D possibly being TRBD2 (7 bases). The V end was cut by 0 bases, the J end by 4 bases, with 15 bases between. The CDR3 covers 16 residues. The germline V gene encodes CDR1 MNHEY and CDR2 SVGAGI. CDR3 in amino acids: CASSYSNRGGTETQYF. The CDR3 DNA sequence: TGTGCCAGCAGTTACTCGAATCGCGGGGGCACAGAGACCCAGTACTTC.

This clonotype has only a few counts. V gene TRBV2 combines with J gene TRBJ1-2, with 9 bases lining up with TRBD1. The germline CDR1 and CDR2 sequences are SNHLY and FYNNEI. J was trimmed by 2 bases and V by 8 bases; bases with no gene match: 3. The CDR3 is 13 amino acids. DNA of the CDR3: TGTGCCAGCGGGACAGGGCCGAACTATGGCTACACCTTC. It translates to CASGTGPNYGYTF.

J is TRBJ2-3 and V is TRBV30, with 7 bases lining up with TRBD2. The V gene's germline CDR1 is GTSNPN and CDR2 SVGIG (reference sequence). The CDR3 spans 15 residues. The V segment lost 2 bases and the J segment 2 bases; nucleotides outside the gene matches: 7. The CDR3 region has the DNA TGTGCCTGGAGTAAGGCTAGCGGACTCACAGATACGCAGTATTTT. Translating gives CAWSKASGLTDTQYF.

V and J are TRBV30 and TRBJ1-3; 8 bases match TRBD1. Germline loops: CDR1 GTSNPN, CDR2 SVGIG (reference sequence). The length of the CDR3 is 15 residues. The V segment lost 0 bases and the J segment 3 bases; nucleotides outside the gene matches: 4. The CDR3 region is CAWSVPTGGGNTIYF. CDR3 nucleotides: TGTGCCTGGAGTGTCCCCACAGGGGGTGGAAACACCATATATTTT.

Sample share makes this clonotype medium-sized (0.01 to 0.1%). The chain couples TRBV20-1 to TRBJ1-2, with D possibly matching TRBD1 (6 bases). The CDR3 has 12 amino acids. CDR1 and CDR2 (germline): DFQATT, SNEGSKA (reference sequence). V lost 6 bases to trimming and J lost 3 bases, with 11 bases between them. In DNA, the CDR3 is TGCAGTGCGGAAACAGGGTACTATGGCTACACCTTC. Translation: CSAETGYYGYTF.

This rearrangement joins TRBV14 to TRBJ2-3, with D tentatively TRBD2 (7 bases). Looked up from germline, CDR1 is SGHDN and CDR2 is FVKESK. The CDR3 covers 15 residues. Trimming removed 4 bases from V and 2 bases from J, with 13 bases in between. DNA for the CDR3: TGTGCCAGCAGCCCCGCCGGGGGGCCCACAGATACGCAGTATTTT. Translating it yields CASSPAGGPTDTQYF.

This clonotype was detected only a few times. The chain recombines TRBV27 with TRBJ2-5; TRBD1 is a possible D gene (6 bases). Germline CDR1 and CDR2: MNHEY and SMNVEV (reference sequence). The germline V and J ends were trimmed by 2 bases and 0 bases, with 7 bases remaining between them. CDR3 length: 14 residues. CDR3 sequence reads: CASSLRTDQETQYF. CDR3 sequence (DNA): TGTGCCAGCAGTTTAAGGACAGACCAAGAGACCCAGTACTTC.

The chain links TRBV6-4 to TRBJ2-3; 9 bases line up with TRBD2. The CDR3 loop spans 16 amino acids. CDR1 and CDR2 from the germline V gene are MRHNA and SNTAGT. Unmatched junction bases numbered 9, after V lost 2 bases and J lost 6 bases. The CDR3 protein is CASSDVTPSGVDTQYF. The CDR3 nucleotides read TGTGCCAGCAGTGACGTTACGCCTAGCGGGGTGGATACGCAGTATTTT.

The chain carries TRBV20-1 and TRBJ2-5, with TRBD2 identical over 15 bases. Germline V gene data show CDR1 as DFQATT and CDR2 as SNEGSKA (reference sequence). With 2 bases clipped from V and 4 bases from J, the junction kept 5 bases outside the gene matches. This CDR3 region has 16 residues. The DNA of the CDR3 is TGCAGTGCTAGACGGGCGGGACTAGCGGGGGGAGAGACCCAGTACTTC. Its protein product is CSARRAGLAGGETQYF.

The J gene is TRBJ2-5, the V gene TRBV2; TRBD2 might be the D (6 bases). Germline V gives CDR1 SNHLY, CDR2 FYNNEI. Between the trimmed V and J ends, which lost 6 bases and 1 base, there was a span of 12 bases. The CDR3 extends over 14 amino acids. The CDR3 DNA is TGTGCCAGCAGAAGGCGGGGTTCCCAAGAGACCCAGTACTTC. The encoded protein is CASRRRGSQETQYF.

This clonotype was recorded only once. V and J are TRBV20-1 and TRBJ1-1; unclear D gene. The CDR3 covers 14 residues. Per germline, CDR1 DFQATT and CDR2 SNEGSKA (reference sequence). Trimming removed 0 bases from V and 1 base from J, with 9 bases in between. The CDR3 sequence: CSAREGRGNTEAFF. DNA of the CDR3: TGCAGTGCTAGAGAGGGCCGAGGGAACACTGAAGCTTTCTTT.

This clonotype has only one observation. The J gene is TRBJ1-6, the V gene TRBV7-3, with D uncertain. The germline gives CDR1 SGHTA, CDR2 FQGTGA. The CDR3 sequence is 17 residues long. V lost 3 bases, J lost 3 bases, and 15 bases lay in between. In nucleotides, the CDR3 is TGTGCCAGCAGCTTCGATTCGGCAGTACTCTATAATTCACCCCTCCACTTT. Its translation is CASSFDSAVLYNSPLHF.

The J gene is TRBJ1-1, the V gene TRBV2; unclear D gene. The CDR3 is 13 amino acids. V was cut by 9 bases and J by 3 bases, with 14 bases left in between. CDR1 is SNHLY, CDR2 FYNNEI, per germline. The CDR3 sequence: CASTREGYTEAFF. The CDR3 DNA sequence: TGTGCCAGTACGAGGGAAGGGTACACTGAAGCTTTCTTT.